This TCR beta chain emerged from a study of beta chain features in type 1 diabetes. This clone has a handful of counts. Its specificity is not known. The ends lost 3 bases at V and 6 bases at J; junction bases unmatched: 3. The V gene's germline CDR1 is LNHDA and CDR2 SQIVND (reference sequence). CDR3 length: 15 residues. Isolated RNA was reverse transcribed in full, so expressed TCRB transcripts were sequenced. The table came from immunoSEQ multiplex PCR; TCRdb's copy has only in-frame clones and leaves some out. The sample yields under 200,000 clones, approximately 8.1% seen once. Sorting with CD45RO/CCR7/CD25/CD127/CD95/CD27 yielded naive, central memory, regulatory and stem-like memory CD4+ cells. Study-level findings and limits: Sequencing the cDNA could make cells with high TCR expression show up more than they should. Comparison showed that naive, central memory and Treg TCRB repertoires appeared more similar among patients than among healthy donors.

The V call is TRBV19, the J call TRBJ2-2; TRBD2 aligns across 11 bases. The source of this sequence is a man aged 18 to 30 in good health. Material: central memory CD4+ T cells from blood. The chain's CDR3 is CASSITSGSPGELFF. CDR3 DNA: TGTGCCAGTAGTATTACTAGCGGGAGTCCCGGGGAGCTGTTTTTT. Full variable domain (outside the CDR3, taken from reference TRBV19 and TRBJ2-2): DGGITQSPKYLFRKEGQNVTLSCEQNLNHDAMYWYRQDPGQGLRLIYYSQIVNDFQKGDIAEGYSVSREKKESFPLTVTSAQKNPTAFYLCASSITSGSPGELFFGEGSRLTVL.